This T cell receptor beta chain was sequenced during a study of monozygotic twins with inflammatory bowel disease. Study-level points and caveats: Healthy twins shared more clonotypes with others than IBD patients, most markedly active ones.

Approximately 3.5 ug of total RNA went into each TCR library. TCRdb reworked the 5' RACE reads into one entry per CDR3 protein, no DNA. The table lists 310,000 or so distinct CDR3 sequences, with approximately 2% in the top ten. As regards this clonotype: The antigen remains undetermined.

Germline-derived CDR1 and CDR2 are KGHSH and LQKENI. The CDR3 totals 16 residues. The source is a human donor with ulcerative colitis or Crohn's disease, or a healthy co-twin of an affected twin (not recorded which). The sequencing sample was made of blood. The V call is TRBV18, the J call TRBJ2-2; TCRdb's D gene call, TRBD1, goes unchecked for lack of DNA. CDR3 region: CASSLGGQTNTGELFF.